This T cell receptor (beta chain) was retrieved from a study of shared clonotypes between healthy human individuals. Study as a whole: Per donor, CD8 memory used one plate, CD8 naive used two, CD4 memory used three and CD4 naive used three.

Profiling relied on immunoSEQ multiplex PCR, and the TCRdb table lists in-frame clones only, not all of them. The profile shows approximately 530,000 clones, about 96% of them singletons. The source material was naive CD4+ T cells sorted from blood. Specified subset: CD45RA+ positively selected. This TCR derives from a woman younger than 45 in good health.

CDR3 region: CASSRTISYEQYF. CDR3 coding DNA: TGTGCCAGCAGCCGGACTATATCCTACGAGCAGTACTTC. The gene calls are TRBV11-2 and TRBJ2-7, with D possibly matching TRBD2 (6 bases). The germline V gene has CDR1 SGHAT and CDR2 FQNNGV. Trimming removed 5 bases at V and 1 base at J, with 9 bases between. The CDR3 covers 13 residues. Together with reference TRBV11-2 and TRBJ2-7, the CDR3 gives the full variable domain: EAGVAQSPRYKIIEKRQSVAFWCNPISGHATLYWYQQILGQGPKLLIQFQNNGVVDDSQLPKDRFSAERLKGVDSTLKIQPAKLEDSAVYLCASSRTISYEQYFGPGTRLTVT.